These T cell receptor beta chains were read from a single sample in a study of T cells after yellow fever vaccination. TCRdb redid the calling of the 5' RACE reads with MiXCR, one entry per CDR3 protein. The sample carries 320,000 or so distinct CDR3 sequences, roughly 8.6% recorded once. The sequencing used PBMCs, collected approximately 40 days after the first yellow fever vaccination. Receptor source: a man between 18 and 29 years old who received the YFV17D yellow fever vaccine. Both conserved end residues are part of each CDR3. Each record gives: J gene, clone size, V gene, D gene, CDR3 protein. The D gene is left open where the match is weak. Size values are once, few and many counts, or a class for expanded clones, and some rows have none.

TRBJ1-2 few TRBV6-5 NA CASSSPSRAWGYTF
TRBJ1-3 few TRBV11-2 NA CASSLVVNSGNTIYF
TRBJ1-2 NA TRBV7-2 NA CASSFAGAGGSNYGYTF
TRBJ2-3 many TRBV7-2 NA CASSDFTDTQYF
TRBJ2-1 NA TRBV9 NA CASSVGQPVPYNEQFF
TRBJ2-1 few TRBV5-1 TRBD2 CASNSGDPYNEQFF
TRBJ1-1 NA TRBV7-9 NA CASSSQASRTEAFF
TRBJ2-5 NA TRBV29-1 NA CSVERSQETQYF
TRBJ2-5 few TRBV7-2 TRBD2 CASSLDGTTREAQYF
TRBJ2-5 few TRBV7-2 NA CATTGSQETQYF
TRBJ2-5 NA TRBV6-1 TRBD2 CASSEARLGLAGGRQETQYF
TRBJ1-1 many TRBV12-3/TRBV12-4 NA CASSFPGLEAFF
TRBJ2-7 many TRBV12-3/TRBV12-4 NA CASAQGASYEQYF
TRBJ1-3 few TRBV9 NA CASSVAPGLTGNTIYF
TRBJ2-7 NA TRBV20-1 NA CSARVGGNSYEQYF
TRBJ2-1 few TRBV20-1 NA CSAQRRDEQFF
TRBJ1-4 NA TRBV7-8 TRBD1 CASSYGQGWDEKLFF
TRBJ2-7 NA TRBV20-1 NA CSARGSTLYEQYF
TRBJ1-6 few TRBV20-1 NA CSAPRFGVRSPLHF
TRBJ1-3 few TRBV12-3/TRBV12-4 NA CASSPQGYSGNTIYF
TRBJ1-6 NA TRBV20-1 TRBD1 CSARATGTYNSPLHF
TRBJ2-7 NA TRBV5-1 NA CASSVAGMSEQYF
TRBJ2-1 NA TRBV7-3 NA CASSLDKGRHNEQFF
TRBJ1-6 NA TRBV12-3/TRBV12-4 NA CASSTTGSSYNSPLHF
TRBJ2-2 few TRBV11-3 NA CASSFYGGNTGELFF
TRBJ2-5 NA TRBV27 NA CASSFWGAETQYF